This T cell receptor beta chain derives from a study of cytomegalovirus exposure and HLA in healthy donors. The PCR ran on 60 Vbeta and 13 Jbeta primers. Measured with immunoSEQ multiplex PCR; TCRdb has only the in-frame clones, and not every one. The sample consists of 150,000 to 200,000 clones, 77% of them appearing once. The germline V gene encodes CDR1 MDHEN and CDR2 SYDVKM. The length of the CDR3 is 14 residues. Trimming stripped 3 bases from V and 1 base from J, with 6 bases between. This chain joins TRBV28 and TRBJ2-2; D is uncertain. This clonotype was sampled from a woman between 25 and 40 years old in good health and CMV-seropositive. Sample: PBMCs. In DNA form, the CDR3 reads TGTGCCAGCAGTTTCGTCAGGAACACCGGGGAGCTGTTTTTT. Amino acids: CASSFVRNTGELFF.